This is a list of T cell receptor beta chains from one sample in a study of beta chain features in type 1 diabetes. Profiling relied on immunoSEQ multiplex PCR, and the TCRdb table lists in-frame clones only, not all of them. Among around 430,000 clones listed, 30% were seen once. Source material: naive CD4+ T cells from blood. The receptors originated from a young man in good health. Each CDR3 is given with its conserved first and last residue. Each record gives: clone size, D gene, V gene, J gene, CDR3 DNA, CDR3 protein. The D gene is left open where the match is weak. A clone size is listed for some rows: how often the clone was seen (once, few, many), or a class if it is expanded.

clone size: -; D gene: TRBD2; V gene: TRBV7-3; J gene: TRBJ2-1; CDR3 DNA: TGTGCCAGCAGCCTAGCGGGGGCCACCCACAATGAGCAGTTCTTC; CDR3 protein: CASSLAGATHNEQFF
clone size: -; D gene: -; V gene: TRBV2; J gene: TRBJ1-4; CDR3 DNA: TGTGCCAGCAGTGATGGGGTTCAGGAAAAACTGTTTTTT; CDR3 protein: CASSDGVQEKLFF
clone size: few; D gene: -; V gene: TRBV30; J gene: TRBJ2-5; CDR3 DNA: TGTGCCTGGAAGGGGCTAGCCGGGGAGACCCAGTACTTC; CDR3 protein: CAWKGLAGETQYF
clone size: -; D gene: -; V gene: TRBV7-6; J gene: TRBJ1-1; CDR3 DNA: TGTGCCAGCAGCCCCGGAGGGGGGCCGGCTTTCTTT; CDR3 protein: CASSPGGGPAFF
clone size: -; D gene: -; V gene: TRBV7-9; J gene: TRBJ2-5; CDR3 DNA: TGTGCCAGCGACAGGCACGACCAAGAGACCCAGTACTTC; CDR3 protein: CASDRHDQETQYF
clone size: -; D gene: -; V gene: TRBV13; J gene: TRBJ1-1; CDR3 DNA: TGTGCCAGCAGCCGGCCACAGGGCACTGAAGCTTTCTTT; CDR3 protein: CASSRPQGTEAFF
clone size: few; D gene: -; V gene: TRBV5-1; J gene: TRBJ2-7; CDR3 DNA: TGCGCCAGCAGCTTGCTTGGTGGTTCCTACGAGCAGTACTTC; CDR3 protein: CASSLLGGSYEQYF
clone size: -; D gene: TRBD2; V gene: TRBV4-3; J gene: TRBJ2-1; CDR3 DNA: TGCGCCAGCAGCCAAGATGGGACTAGCGGGAGAGGCGATGAGCAGTTCTTC; CDR3 protein: CASSQDGTSGRGDEQFF
clone size: few; D gene: -; V gene: TRBV25-1; J gene: TRBJ2-1; CDR3 DNA: TGTGCCAGCAGTGCCGCCGAGATAACAGAAAATGAGCAGTTCTTC; CDR3 protein: CASSAAEITENEQFF
clone size: few; D gene: -; V gene: TRBV30; J gene: TRBJ2-7; CDR3 DNA: TGTGCCTGGAGTGTCGACGGACCCTACGAGCAGTACTTC; CDR3 protein: CAWSVDGPYEQYF
clone size: -; D gene: TRBD2; V gene: TRBV7-3; J gene: TRBJ2-7; CDR3 DNA: TGTGCCAGCAGCTTTACCGGGACTAGCGGGAGTTCATCCTACGAGCAGTACTTC; CDR3 protein: CASSFTGTSGSSSYEQYF
clone size: -; D gene: -; V gene: TRBV6-5; J gene: TRBJ2-2; CDR3 DNA: TGTGCCAGCAGTCCCCGGACTCTCAACACCGGGGAGCTGTTTTTT; CDR3 protein: CASSPRTLNTGELFF
clone size: -; D gene: -; V gene: TRBV7-3; J gene: TRBJ1-2; CDR3 DNA: TGTGCCAGCAGCCCCCAGGGGTGGCAGTCGGGGAACTATGGCTACACCTTC; CDR3 protein: CASSPQGWQSGNYGYTF
clone size: few; D gene: -; V gene: TRBV5-6; J gene: TRBJ2-7; CDR3 DNA: TGTGCCAGCAGCTCGGACTGGAGCTCCTACGAGCAGTACTTC; CDR3 protein: CASSSDWSSYEQYF
clone size: few; D gene: TRBD1; V gene: TRBV30; J gene: TRBJ1-1; CDR3 DNA: TGTGCCTCGGGACAGGGGGGCGGTGAAGCTTTCTTT; CDR3 protein: CASGQGGGEAFF
clone size: -; D gene: -; V gene: TRBV6-1; J gene: TRBJ1-1; CDR3 DNA: TGTGCCAGCAGTGAAGGGACCTACATCACTGAAGCTTTCTTT; CDR3 protein: CASSEGTYITEAFF
clone size: -; D gene: -; V gene: TRBV25-1; J gene: TRBJ2-3; CDR3 DNA: TGTGCCAGCAGTGCCCCGGGATCTAGCACAGATACGCAGTATTTT; CDR3 protein: CASSAPGSSTDTQYF
clone size: few; D gene: -; V gene: TRBV29-1; J gene: TRBJ2-1; CDR3 DNA: TGCAGCGCTAAGTACAATGAGCAGTTCTTC; CDR3 protein: CSAKYNEQFF
clone size: once; D gene: TRBD2; V gene: TRBV23-1; J gene: TRBJ2-7; CDR3 DNA: TGCGCCAGCAGACAAATGACGGCCGGGACTAGCCTCGACGAGCAGTACTTC; CDR3 protein: CASRQMTAGTSLDEQYF
clone size: few; D gene: -; V gene: TRBV4-3; J gene: TRBJ1-1; CDR3 DNA: TGCGCCAGCAGCCAAGATAGGGAGGGACGGACTGAAGCTTTCTTT; CDR3 protein: CASSQDREGRTEAFF
clone size: -; D gene: TRBD1; V gene: TRBV29-1; J gene: TRBJ1-2; CDR3 DNA: TGCAGCGTTGAAGGGACAGGGCTGGGCTACACCTTC; CDR3 protein: CSVEGTGLGYTF
clone size: few; D gene: -; V gene: TRBV7-2; J gene: TRBJ2-7; CDR3 DNA: TGTGCCAGCAGCTTACGCAGGGCTACCTACGAGCAGTACTTC; CDR3 protein: CASSLRRATYEQYF
clone size: -; D gene: TRBD1; V gene: TRBV5-1; J gene: TRBJ2-1; CDR3 DNA: TGCGCCAGCAGTTCCGGGACAGGGGTAGTCAATGAGCAGTTCTTC; CDR3 protein: CASSSGTGVVNEQFF
clone size: -; D gene: TRBD1; V gene: TRBV5-4; J gene: TRBJ1-1; CDR3 DNA: TGTGCCAGCAGCCCCCCCAGGGGGCAGAACACTGAAGCTTTCTTT; CDR3 protein: CASSPPRGQNTEAFF